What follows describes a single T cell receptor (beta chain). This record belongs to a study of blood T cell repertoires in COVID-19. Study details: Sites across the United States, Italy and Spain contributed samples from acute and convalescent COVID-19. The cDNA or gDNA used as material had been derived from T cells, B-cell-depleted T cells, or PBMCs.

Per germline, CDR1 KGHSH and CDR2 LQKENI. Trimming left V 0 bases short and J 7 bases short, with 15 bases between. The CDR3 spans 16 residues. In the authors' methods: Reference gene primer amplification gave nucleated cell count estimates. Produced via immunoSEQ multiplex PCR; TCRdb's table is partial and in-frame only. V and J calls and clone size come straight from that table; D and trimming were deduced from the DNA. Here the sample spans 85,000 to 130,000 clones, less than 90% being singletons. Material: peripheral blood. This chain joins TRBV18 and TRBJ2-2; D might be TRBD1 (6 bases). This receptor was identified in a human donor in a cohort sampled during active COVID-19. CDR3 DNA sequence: TGTGCCAGCTCACCACCGTCCGGCACCAGGGGCGGGGAGCTGTTTTTT. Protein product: CASSPPSGTRGGELFF.